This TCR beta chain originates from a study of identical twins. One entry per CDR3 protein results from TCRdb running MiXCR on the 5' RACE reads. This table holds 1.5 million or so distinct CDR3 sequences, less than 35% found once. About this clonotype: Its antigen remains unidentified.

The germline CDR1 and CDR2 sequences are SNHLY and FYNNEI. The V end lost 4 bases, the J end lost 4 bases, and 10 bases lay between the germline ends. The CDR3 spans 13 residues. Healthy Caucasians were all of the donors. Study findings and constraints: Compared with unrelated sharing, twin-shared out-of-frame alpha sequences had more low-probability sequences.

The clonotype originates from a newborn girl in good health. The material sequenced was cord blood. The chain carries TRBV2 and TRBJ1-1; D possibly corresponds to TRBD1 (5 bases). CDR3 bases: TGTGCCAGCAGTGGGGAGAGGGGCACTGAAGCTTTCTTT. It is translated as CASSGERGTEAFF.